This T cell receptor beta chain was observed in a study of early T cells in non-severe SARS-CoV-2 infection. Study-wide results and limits: Private and CD4 specificities were missed by VDJdb matching, which favored anti-spike CD8 responses.

The CDR3 covers 14 residues. Germline assignment: CDR1 DFQATT and CDR2 SNEGSKA (reference sequence). The V end was cut by 5 bases, the J end by 8 bases, with 19 bases between. In its sample, this clonotype was seen a few times. The antigen remains undetermined. TCRdb recomputed calls from the 5' RACE reads with MiXCR, one row per CDR3 protein. Here the sample spans some 120,000 distinct CDR3 sequences, about 15% being singletons. The specimen was whole blood. The source of this sequence is an adult who was a healthcare worker with PCR-confirmed SARS-CoV-2 infection or an uninfected control (not recorded which). The chain links TRBV20-1 to TRBJ1-3; D unresolved. CDR3 protein: CSAWNSAARYTIYF. The CDR3 nucleotides read TGCAGTGCTTGGAACAGCGCTGCCCGGTACACCATATATTTT.